This record looks at one T cell receptor (beta chain) sequence and its context. Documented time point: newly diagnosed GD, antithyroid drugs for less than 3 months. There was RNA extracted from PBMCs, and the TCR library was made from it. This sample was included in a study of regulatory T cells in long-lasting Graves disease. Arm-PCR with iRepertoire HTBI primers amplified the CDR3 regions for these TCR beta libraries. TCRdb recomputed calls from the multiplex PCR reads with MiXCR, one row per CDR3 protein. This table holds 400,000 to 500,000 distinct CDR3 sequences, about a sixth found once. V was trimmed by 1 base and J by 1 base, leaving 23 bases between them. This CDR3 is 20 amino acids long. These same data were also listed under a study on T cells in Graves' hyperthyroidism and ophthalmopathy.

The sequence derives from a young woman with Graves disease. The V gene is TRBV12-3 or TRBV12-4, the J gene TRBJ2-1; TRBD1 might be the D (6 bases). Here the sequenced sample was peripheral blood mononuclear cells (PBMCs), taken at new diagnosis, from a patient treated with antithyroid drugs. DNA of the CDR3: TGTGCCAGCAGTTTAGGTTTCTCGGGGCCCGACAGGATTTCCTACAATGAGCAGTTCTTC. This encodes CASSLGFSGPDRISYNEQFF.